Sequencing of this T cell receptor (beta chain) was carried out in a study of T cell changes during pregnancy in multiple sclerosis. Assay used: immunoSEQ multiplex PCR; TCRdb lists only in-frame clones, some missing. The sample holds roughly 40,000 clones, about 93% seen once. This CDR3 is built from 14 residues. Trimming left V 2 bases short and J 4 bases short, with 9 bases between. Germline V lookup: CDR1 MNHNS, CDR2 SASEGT. The J gene is TRBJ1-3, the V gene TRBV6-1; D uncertain. The sample consisted of CD4+ T cells from peripheral blood mononuclear cells, taken in the third trimester of pregnancy. The source of this sequence is a female donor with multiple sclerosis, enrolled in a pregnancy study. The CDR3 nucleotides read TGTGCCAGCAGTGAACACCTGGAGGGAAACACCATATATTTT. Encoded protein: CASSEHLEGNTIYF.